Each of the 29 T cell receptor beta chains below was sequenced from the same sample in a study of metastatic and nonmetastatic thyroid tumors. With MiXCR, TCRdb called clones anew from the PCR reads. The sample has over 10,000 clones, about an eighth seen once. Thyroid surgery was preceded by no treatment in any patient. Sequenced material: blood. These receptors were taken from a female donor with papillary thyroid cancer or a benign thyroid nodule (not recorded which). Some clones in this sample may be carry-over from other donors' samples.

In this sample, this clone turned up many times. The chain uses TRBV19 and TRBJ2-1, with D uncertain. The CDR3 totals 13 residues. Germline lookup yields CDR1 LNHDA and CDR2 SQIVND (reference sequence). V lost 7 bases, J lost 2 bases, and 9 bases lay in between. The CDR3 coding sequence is TGTGCCAGTACTGACCCCCCCTACAATGAGCAGTTCTTC. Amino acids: CASTDPPYNEQFF.

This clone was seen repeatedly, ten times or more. The CDR3, as DNA: TGTGCCTGGGGGGAATCTGGAAACACCATATATTTT. As protein: CAWGESGNTIYF. This chain connects TRBV30 to TRBJ1-3; D is unresolved. Per germline, CDR1 GTSNPN and CDR2 SVGIG (reference sequence). The CDR3 is made up of 12 amino acids. V lost 5 bases to trimming and J lost 1 base, with 6 bases between them.

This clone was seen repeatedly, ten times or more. The CDR3 protein is CASSDALRDYEQYF. Here the CDR3 DNA reads TGTGCCAGCAGCGACGCCCTCCGGGACTACGAGCAGTACTTC. V usage is TRBV12-3 or TRBV12-4 and J usage is TRBJ2-7; D may be TRBD2 (5 bases). CDR3 length: 14 amino acids. Trimming cost V 6 bases and J 3 bases, with 15 bases left between them.

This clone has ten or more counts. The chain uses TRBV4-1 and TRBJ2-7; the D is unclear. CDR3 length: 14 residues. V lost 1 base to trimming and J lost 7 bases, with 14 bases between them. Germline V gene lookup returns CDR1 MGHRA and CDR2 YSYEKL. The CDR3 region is CASSQAHQVEEQYF. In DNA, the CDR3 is TGCGCCAGCAGCCAAGCTCACCAGGTCGAGGAGCAGTACTTC.

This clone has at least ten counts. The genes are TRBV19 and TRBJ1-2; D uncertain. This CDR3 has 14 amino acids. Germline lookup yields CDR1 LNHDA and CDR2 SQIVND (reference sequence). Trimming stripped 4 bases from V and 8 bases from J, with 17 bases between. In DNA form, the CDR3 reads TGTGCCAGTAGTACTCAGACAAGCTCCCACGGCTACACCTTC. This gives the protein CASSTQTSSHGYTF.

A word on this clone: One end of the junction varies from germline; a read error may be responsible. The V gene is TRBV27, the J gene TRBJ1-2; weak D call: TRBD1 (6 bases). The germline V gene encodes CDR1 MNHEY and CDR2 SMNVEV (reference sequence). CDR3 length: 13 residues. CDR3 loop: CGSSRRGDYGSTF. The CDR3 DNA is TGTGGCAGCAGTCGCAGGGGCGACTATGGCTCCACCTTC.

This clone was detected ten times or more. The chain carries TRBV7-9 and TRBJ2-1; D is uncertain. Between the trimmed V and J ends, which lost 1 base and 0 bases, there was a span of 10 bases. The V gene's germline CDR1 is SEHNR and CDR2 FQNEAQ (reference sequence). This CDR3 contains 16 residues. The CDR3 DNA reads TGTGCCAGCAGCTTAGGTACAGTTTACTCCTACAATGAGCAGTTCTTC. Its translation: CASSLGTVYSYNEQFF.

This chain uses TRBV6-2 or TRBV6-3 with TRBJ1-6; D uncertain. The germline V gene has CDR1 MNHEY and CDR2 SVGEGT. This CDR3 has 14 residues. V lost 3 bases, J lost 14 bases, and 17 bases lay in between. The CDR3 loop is CASSYSDGQRALHF. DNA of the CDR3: TGTGCCAGCAGTTATTCGGACGGTCAGAGGGCCCTCCACTTT.

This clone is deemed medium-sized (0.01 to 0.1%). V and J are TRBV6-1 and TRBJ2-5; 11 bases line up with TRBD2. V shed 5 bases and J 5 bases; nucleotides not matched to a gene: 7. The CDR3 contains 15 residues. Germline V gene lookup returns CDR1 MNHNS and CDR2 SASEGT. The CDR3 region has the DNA TGTGCCAGCAGTCCCATTAGCGGGGGGGCCGAGACCCAGTACTTC. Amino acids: CASSPISGGAETQYF.

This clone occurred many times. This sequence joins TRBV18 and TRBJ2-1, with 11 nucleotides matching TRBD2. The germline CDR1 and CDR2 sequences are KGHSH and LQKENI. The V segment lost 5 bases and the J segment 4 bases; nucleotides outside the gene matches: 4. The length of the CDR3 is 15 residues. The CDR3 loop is CASSGTSGRYNEQFF. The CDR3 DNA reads TGTGCCAGCTCAGGTACTAGCGGGAGATACAATGAGCAGTTCTTC. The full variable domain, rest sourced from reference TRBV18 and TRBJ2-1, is NAGVMQNPRHLVRRRGQEARLRCSPMKGHSHVYWYRQLPEEGLKFMVYLQKENIIDESGMPKERFSAEFPKEGPSILRIQQVVRGDSAAYFCASSGTSGRYNEQFFGPGTRLTVL.

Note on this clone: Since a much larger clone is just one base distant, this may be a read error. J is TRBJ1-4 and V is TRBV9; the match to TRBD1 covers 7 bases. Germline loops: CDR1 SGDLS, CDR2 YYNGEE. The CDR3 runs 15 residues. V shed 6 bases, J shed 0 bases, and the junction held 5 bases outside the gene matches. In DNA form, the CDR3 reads TGTGCCAGCAAGCCGGGACAGTCAACTAATGAAAAACTGTTTTTT. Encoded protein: CASKPGQSTNEKLFF.

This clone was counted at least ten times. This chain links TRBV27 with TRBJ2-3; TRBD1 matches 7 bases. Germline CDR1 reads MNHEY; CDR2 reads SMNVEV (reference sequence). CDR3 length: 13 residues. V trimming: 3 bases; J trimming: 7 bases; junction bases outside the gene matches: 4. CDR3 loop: CASSFRQGNTQYF. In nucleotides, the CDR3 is TGTGCCAGCAGTTTTCGACAGGGAAATACGCAGTATTTT.

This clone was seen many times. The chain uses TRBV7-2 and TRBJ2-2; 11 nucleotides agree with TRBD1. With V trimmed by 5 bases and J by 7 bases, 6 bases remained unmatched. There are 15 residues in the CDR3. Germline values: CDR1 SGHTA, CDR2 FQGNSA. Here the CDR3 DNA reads TGTGCCAGCAGCCCGGACAGGGGGCGCCACGGGGAGCTGTTTTTT. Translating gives CASSPDRGRHGELFF. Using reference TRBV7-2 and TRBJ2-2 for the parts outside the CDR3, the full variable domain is GAGVSQSPSNKVTEKGKDVELRCDPISGHTALYWYRQSLGQGLEFLIYFQGNSAPDKSGLPSDRFSAERTGGSVSTLTIQRTQQEDSAVYLCASSPDRGRHGELFFGEGSRLTVL.

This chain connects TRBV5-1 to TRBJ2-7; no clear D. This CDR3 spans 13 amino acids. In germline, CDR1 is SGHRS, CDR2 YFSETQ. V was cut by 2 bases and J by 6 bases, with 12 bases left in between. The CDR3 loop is CASSFSPTREQYF. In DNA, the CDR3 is TGCGCCAGCAGCTTCTCACCGACGCGCGAGCAGTACTTC.

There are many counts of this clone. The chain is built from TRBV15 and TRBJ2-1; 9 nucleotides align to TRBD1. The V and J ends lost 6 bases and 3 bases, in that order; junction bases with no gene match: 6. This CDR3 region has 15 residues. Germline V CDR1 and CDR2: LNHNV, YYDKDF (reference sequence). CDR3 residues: CATRDNRGLYNEQFF. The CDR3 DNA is TGTGCCACCAGAGATAACAGGGGGCTCTACAATGAGCAGTTCTTC. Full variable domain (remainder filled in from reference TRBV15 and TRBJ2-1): DAMVIQNPRYQVTQFGKPVTLSCSQTLNHNVMYWYQQKSSQAPKLLFHYYDKDFNNEADTPDNFQSRRPNTSFCFLDIRSPGLGDTAMYLCATRDNRGLYNEQFFGPGTRLTVL.

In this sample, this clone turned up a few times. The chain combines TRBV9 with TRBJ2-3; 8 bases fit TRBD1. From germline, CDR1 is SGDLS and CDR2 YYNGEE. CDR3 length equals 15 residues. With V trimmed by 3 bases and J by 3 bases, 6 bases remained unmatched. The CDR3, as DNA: TGTGCCAGCAGCGAGACAGGGGTAAGGACAGATACGCAGTATTTT. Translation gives CASSETGVRTDTQYF.

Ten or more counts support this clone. CDR3 loop: CASSYTGELFF. The DNA of the CDR3 is TGTGCCAGCAGTTACACCGGGGAGCTGTTTTTT. The chain employs TRBV12-3 or TRBV12-4 and TRBJ2-2; the D is unclear. V dropped 4 bases and J dropped 3 bases, with 0 bases sitting between them. The CDR3 contains 11 residues.

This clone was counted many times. CDR3 region: CASSFGHGQETQYF. CDR3 DNA sequence: TGTGCCAGCAGCTTTGGACACGGCCAAGAGACCCAGTACTTC. This chain uses TRBV7-9 with TRBJ2-5, with D possibly TRBD1 on 5 matching bases. Between the trimmed V and J ends, which lost 3 bases and 1 base, there was a span of 9 bases. Germline assignment: CDR1 SEHNR and CDR2 FQNEAQ (reference sequence). This CDR3 is 14 amino acids long.

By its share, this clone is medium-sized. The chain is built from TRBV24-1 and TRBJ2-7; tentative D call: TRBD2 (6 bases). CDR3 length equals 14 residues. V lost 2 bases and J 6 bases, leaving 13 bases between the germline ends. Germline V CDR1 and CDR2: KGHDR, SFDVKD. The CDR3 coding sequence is TGTGCCACCAGTGATTCGACTAGGTCGAGCGAGCAGTACTTC. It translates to CATSDSTRSSEQYF.

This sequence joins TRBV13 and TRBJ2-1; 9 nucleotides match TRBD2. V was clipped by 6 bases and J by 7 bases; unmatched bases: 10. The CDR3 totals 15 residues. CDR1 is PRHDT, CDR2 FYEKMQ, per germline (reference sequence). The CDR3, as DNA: TGTGCCAGCAGGCGCGGGGGGGCCCTCCTTAATGAGCAGTTCTTC. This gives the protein CASRRGGALLNEQFF.

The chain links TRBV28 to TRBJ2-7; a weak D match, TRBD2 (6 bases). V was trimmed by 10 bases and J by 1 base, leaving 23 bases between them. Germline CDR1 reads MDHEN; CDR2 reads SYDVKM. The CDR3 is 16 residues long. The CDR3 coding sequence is TGTGCCAACAGGCATAGCCCCCGGGACTTATCCTACGAGCAGTACTTC. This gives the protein CANRHSPRDLSYEQYF. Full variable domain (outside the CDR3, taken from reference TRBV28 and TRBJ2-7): DVKVTQSSRYLVKRTGEKVFLECVQDMDHENMFWYRQDPGLGLRLIYFSYDVKMKEKGDIPEGYSVSREKKERFSLILESASTNQTSMYLCANRHSPRDLSYEQYFGPGTRLTVT.

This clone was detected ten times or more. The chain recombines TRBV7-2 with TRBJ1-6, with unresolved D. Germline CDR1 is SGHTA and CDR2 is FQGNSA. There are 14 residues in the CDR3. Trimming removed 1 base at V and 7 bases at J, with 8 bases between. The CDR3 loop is CASSLGEGNSPLHF. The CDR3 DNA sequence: TGTGCCAGCAGCTTAGGGGAGGGCAATTCACCCCTCCACTTT.

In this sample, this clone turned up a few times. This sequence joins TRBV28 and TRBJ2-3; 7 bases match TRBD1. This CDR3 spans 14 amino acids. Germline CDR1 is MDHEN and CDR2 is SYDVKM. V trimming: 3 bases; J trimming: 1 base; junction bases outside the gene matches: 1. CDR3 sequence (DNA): TGTGCCAGCAGTTTTGACAGGGGCACAGATACGCAGTATTTT. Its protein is CASSFDRGTDTQYF.

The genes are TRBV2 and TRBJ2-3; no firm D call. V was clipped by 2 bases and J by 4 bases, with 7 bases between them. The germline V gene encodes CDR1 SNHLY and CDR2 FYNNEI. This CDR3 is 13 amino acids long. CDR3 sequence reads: CASSEISPDTQYF. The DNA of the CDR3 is TGTGCCAGCAGTGAAATTAGCCCAGATACGCAGTATTTT.

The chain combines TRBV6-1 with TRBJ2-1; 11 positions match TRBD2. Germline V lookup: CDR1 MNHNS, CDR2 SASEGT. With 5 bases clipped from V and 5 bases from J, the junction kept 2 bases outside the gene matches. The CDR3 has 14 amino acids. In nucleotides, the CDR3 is TGTGCCAGCAGTACGGGACTAGCGGACAATGAGCAGTTCTTC. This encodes CASSTGLADNEQFF.

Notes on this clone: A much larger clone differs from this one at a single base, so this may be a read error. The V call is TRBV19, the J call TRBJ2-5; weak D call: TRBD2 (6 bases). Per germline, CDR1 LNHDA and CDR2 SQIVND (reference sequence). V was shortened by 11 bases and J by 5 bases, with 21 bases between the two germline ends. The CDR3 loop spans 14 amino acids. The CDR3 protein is CAGGGRTEPETQYF. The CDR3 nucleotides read TGTGCCGGTGGGGGGAGGACGGAACCGGAGACCCAGTACTTC.

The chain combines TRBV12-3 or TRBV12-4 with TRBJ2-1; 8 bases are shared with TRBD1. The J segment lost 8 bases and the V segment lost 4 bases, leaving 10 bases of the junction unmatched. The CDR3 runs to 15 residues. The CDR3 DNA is TGTGCCAGCAGTTATGGACAGGGCGGATACTATGAGCAGTTCTTC. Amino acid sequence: CASSYGQGGYYEQFF.

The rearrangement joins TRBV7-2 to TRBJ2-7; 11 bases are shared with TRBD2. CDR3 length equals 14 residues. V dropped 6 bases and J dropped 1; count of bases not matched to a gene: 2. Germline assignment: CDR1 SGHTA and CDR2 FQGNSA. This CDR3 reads CASRSSGGSYEQYF. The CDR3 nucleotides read TGTGCCAGCAGGTCTAGCGGGGGGTCCTACGAGCAGTACTTC.

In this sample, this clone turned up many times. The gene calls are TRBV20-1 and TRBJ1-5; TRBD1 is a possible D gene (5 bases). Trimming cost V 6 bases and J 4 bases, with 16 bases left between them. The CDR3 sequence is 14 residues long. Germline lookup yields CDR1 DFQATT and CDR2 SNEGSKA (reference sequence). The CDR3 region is CSALSGDRNQPQHF. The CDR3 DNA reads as TGCAGTGCGTTGTCTGGGGACCGGAATCAGCCCCAGCATTTT.